The following is a T cell receptor beta chain sequence with its context. Mismatch with germline at one junction end may stem from a read error. The CDR3 contains 13 residues. This entry belongs to a study of blood T cell repertoires in COVID-19. Study summary: COVID-19 samples, acute and convalescent, were from the United States, Italy and Spain.

Enrolled through a virtual design, the participants were between 18 and 89 years of age and came from approximately 25 US areas. The table came from immunoSEQ multiplex PCR; TCRdb's copy has only in-frame clones and leaves some out. The profile shows over 300,000 clones, approximately 90% of them singletons. The material sequenced was PBMCs or T cells enriched from blood (not recorded which). The chain links TRBV12-3 or TRBV12-4 to TRBJ2-1; 7 nucleotides align to TRBD1. The source is a woman in her 30s with acute COVID-19. In nucleotides, the CDR3 is TGTGCCAGCGGTTTGACAGGGTACAATGAGCAGTTCTTC. It encodes CASGLTGYNEQFF.